A selection of T cell receptor beta chains follows, all from one sample in a study of cytomegalovirus exposure and HLA in healthy donors. Assay: immunoSEQ multiplex PCR; the TCRdb copy retains only in-frame clones and omits some. The sample yields more than 110,000 clones, approximately 80% seen once. Sequencing was done on a sample of PBMCs. These receptors were collected from a male donor in good health and CMV-seronegative. The CDR3 runs from the conserved cysteine through the conserved F or W. D genes are given only for firm matches. Rows may omit the clone size; those that give it use once, few, many or a size class.

>TRBD1|TRBV12-5|NA|TRBJ2-5
TGTGCTAGTGGTTTGAGACCCCCCAACTTAGACAGGGGGTGGGAGACCCAGTACTTC
CASGLRPPNLDRGWETQYF
>TRBD2|TRBV6-6|once|TRBJ2-7
TGTGCCAGCATTAGAGGCGGGGGGAGCTCCTACGAGCAGTACTTC
CASIRGGGSSYEQYF
>NA|TRBV6-5|NA|TRBJ1-1
TGTGCCAGCAGACCCCTCGAGTGGAACACTGAAGCTTTCTTT
CASRPLEWNTEAFF
>NA|TRBV2|once|TRBJ1-1
TGTGCCACCGATTCGACAGGATTAAACACTGAAGCTTTCTTT
CATDSTGLNTEAFF
>TRBD1|TRBV6-5|few|TRBJ2-7
TGTGCCAGCAGTTACGGGGGGACAGGGCTCTACGAGCAGTACTTC
CASSYGGTGLYEQYF
>TRBD2|TRBV4-1|NA|TRBJ2-7
TGCGCCAGCAGCCAAGAGTCGCGGGGGACCTACGAGCAGTACTTC
CASSQESRGTYEQYF
>TRBD1|TRBV7-9|NA|TRBJ1-4
TGTGCCAGCAGCACCCGGGACAGGGGGAATGAAAAACTGTTTTTT
CASSTRDRGNEKLFF
>NA|TRBV27|few|TRBJ1-2
TGTGCCAGCAAGCGGGGGCCTGGCTATGGCTACACCTTC
CASKRGPGYGYTF
>TRBD2|TRBV7-2|NA|TRBJ2-1
TGTGCCAGCAGCTTAGATGGACTAGCGGGGGGATTGGGGCAGTTCTTC
CASSLDGLAGGLGQFF
>TRBD1|TRBV11-2|NA|TRBJ2-7
TGTGCCAGCAGCAATCCGGGACAGGGTGTCTACGAGCAGTACTTC
CASSNPGQGVYEQYF
>NA|TRBV5-4|NA|TRBJ1-2
TGTGCCAGCAGCTTGGCCGGGGAAGGGATCTATGGCTACACCTTC
CASSLAGEGIYGYTF
>TRBD1|TRBV7-2|NA|TRBJ1-2
TGTGCCAGCAGCTTCCCCCAGGGGGATTATGGCTACACCTTC
CASSFPQGDYGYTF
>NA|TRBV7-9|NA|TRBJ2-7
TGTGCCAGCAGCTTAAACGGGGGGCATGGTGGCGAGCAGTACTTC
CASSLNGGHGGEQYF
>NA|TRBV19|NA|TRBJ1-1
TGTGCCAGTATGACCGACAGTACAAACACTGAAGCTTTCTTT
CASMTDSTNTEAFF
>NA|TRBV10-3|NA|TRBJ1-1
TGTGCCATCAGTGTCAAGGGGTGGCAGACCAACACTGAAGCTTTCTTT
CAISVKGWQTNTEAFF
>TRBD1|TRBV29-1|NA|TRBJ1-2
TGCAGCGTGGCCGGGACAGGGGGCAGTGGCTACACCTTC
CSVAGTGGSGYTF
>TRBD1|TRBV27|NA|TRBJ2-7
TGTGCCAGCACCTCACAGGGGGGCGAGCAGTACTTC
CASTSQGGEQYF
>TRBD1|TRBV14|few|TRBJ2-7
TGTGCCAGCAGCCCGACCCTACTAAGACAGGGGCTTTCCTACGAGCAGTACTTC
CASSPTLLRQGLSYEQYF
>TRBD2|TRBV27|NA|TRBJ2-3
TGTGCCAGCAGTTTTTCCGGGACTAACGAGTATTTT
CASSFSGTNEYF
>NA|TRBV6-4|NA|TRBJ2-1
TGTGCCAGCAGTGACTCCGCCGGAGAGTACAATGAGCAGTTCTTC
CASSDSAGEYNEQFF
>NA|TRBV11-2|NA|TRBJ1-1
TGTGCCAGCAGCTCCCGACAGGCCTCTGAAGCTTTCTTT
CASSSRQASEAFF
>TRBD2|TRBV6-5|NA|TRBJ2-7
TGTGCCAGCAGTTACTTTGAAAGCGGGGGTTACGAGCAGTACTTC
CASSYFESGGYEQYF
>NA|TRBV10-3|NA|TRBJ1-1
TGTGCCACCGCTCAGGGGTTGAACACTGAAGCTTTCTTT
CATAQGLNTEAFF
>NA|TRBV14|NA|TRBJ2-7
TGTGCCAGCAGCCAGAGTTTAAGACACCTATCCTTC
CASSQSLRHLSF
>TRBD1|TRBV4-3|NA|TRBJ1-1
TGCGCCAGCAGCCCCGGGACAGGGACCACTGAAGCTTTCTTT
CASSPGTGTTEAFF
>NA|TRBV6-6|NA|TRBJ1-2
TGTGCCAGCAGTTTCTCGGAGGACTATGGCTACACCTTC
CASSFSEDYGYTF
>TRBD1|TRBV7-3|few|TRBJ1-3
TGTGCCAGCAGCTCCACAGGGGCCGATGGAAACACCATATATTTT
CASSSTGADGNTIYF
>TRBD2|TRBV10-1|few|TRBJ2-1
TGCGCCAGCAGTTCGACTAGCGGGGCCTACAATGAGCAGTTCTTC
CASSSTSGAYNEQFF
>TRBD1|TRBV18|NA|TRBJ1-1
TGTGCCAGCTCACCCGGGACAGGGGGTTTGGCCACTGAAGCTTTCTTT
CASSPGTGGLATEAFF
>TRBD1|TRBV18|once|TRBJ1-3
TGTGCCAGCTCACCAAGGGGGACAGGGAATGAATATTTT
CASSPRGTGNEYF
>NA|TRBV6-1|NA|TRBJ2-7
TGTGCCAGCAGTTCCGGGACACTCCCAGGCTACGAGCAGTACTTC
CASSSGTLPGYEQYF
>NA|TRBV19|NA|TRBJ1-1
TGTGCCAGTAGAACGGGACTTACGAACACTGAAGCTTTCTTT
CASRTGLTNTEAFF
>TRBD1|TRBV19|NA|TRBJ1-2
TGTGCCAGTAGTATAGATCTTCTTGGCAGGGGGCGAGGTGGCTACACCTTC
CASSIDLLGRGRGGYTF
>NA|TRBV19|NA|TRBJ1-3
TGTGCCAGTAGTACCTACGGGAGCTCTGGAAACACCATATATTTT
CASSTYGSSGNTIYF
>NA|TRBV7-9|NA|TRBJ1-5
TGTGCCAGCAGCTTGGCTTACCCGGGGTATGATCAGCCCCAGCATTTT
CASSLAYPGYDQPQHF
>TRBD2|TRBV29-1|NA|TRBJ2-2
TGCAGCGCAGGGACTAGCATAGGCGTAGACACCGGGGAGCTGTTTTTT
CSAGTSIGVDTGELFF
>TRBD1|TRBV19|once|TRBJ2-7
TGTGCCAGTAGTTTTCAGGGGGCCCGAACCGAGCAGTACTTC
CASSFQGARTEQYF
>NA|TRBV4-3|NA|TRBJ2-7
TGCGCCAGCAGCCAAGATCTGGCCAGTCACTACGAGCAGTACTTC
CASSQDLASHYEQYF
>NA|TRBV5-6|NA|TRBJ2-4
TGTGCCAGCAGCTTGATGACAGATTTAGCCAAAAACATTCAGTACTTC
CASSLMTDLAKNIQYF
>TRBD2|TRBV4-1|NA|TRBJ2-1
TGCGCCAGCAGCCAAGATCGAAGGACTAGCGGTTACAATGAGCAGTTCTTC
CASSQDRRTSGYNEQFF
>TRBD1|TRBV13|NA|TRBJ1-5
TGTGCCAGCAGCTTAGGAGGACAGGGGGGCACGGCCCAGCATTTT
CASSLGGQGGTAQHF
>NA|TRBV14|NA|TRBJ1-1
TGTGCCAGCAGCTCCTATGCTAGGGGTTCTGTCGCTTTCTTT
CASSSYARGSVAFF
>NA|TRBV11-2|NA|TRBJ2-3
TGTGCCAGCAGCCTCATCAACTACCCAGATACGCAGTATTTT
CASSLINYPDTQYF
>NA|TRBV5-4|few|TRBJ1-4
TGTGCCGCCGCCCGGGGGGCTAATGAAAAACTGTTTTTT
CAAARGANEKLFF
>NA|TRBV19|NA|TRBJ2-6
TGTGCCAGTAGTATATCGGGTACAGGGTGGTCCGGGGCCAACGTCCTGACTTTC
CASSISGTGWSGANVLTF
>TRBD1|TRBV5-6|few|TRBJ2-7
TGTGCCAGCAGCTTGATCAGGGGGCGCCCGGGCGAGCAGTACTTC
CASSLIRGRPGEQYF
>NA|TRBV10-3|NA|TRBJ1-1
TGTGCCATCAGTGAGACGGCAGACTTGAACACTGAAGCTTTCTTT
CAISETADLNTEAFF
>NA|TRBV6-4|few|TRBJ2-3
TGTGCCAGCAGTGACTCAGGCGGGAGCACAGATACGCAGTATTTT
CASSDSGGSTDTQYF
>NA|TRBV25-1|NA|TRBJ1-4
TGTGCCAGCAGTGTTCAGGGGACAACTAATGAAAAACTGTTTTTT
CASSVQGTTNEKLFF
>NA|TRBV30|NA|TRBJ2-5
TGTGCCTGGAGTCCCCCGGTGGGTAGCGGCCAAGAGACCCAGTACTTC
CAWSPPVGSGQETQYF
>NA|TRBV5-8|once|TRBJ1-1
TGTGCCAGCAGCTTGGGCAGGGTGATGGGGCGGACTGAAGCTTTCTTT
CASSLGRVMGRTEAFF
>NA|TRBV5-8|NA|TRBJ1-2
TGTGCCAGCAGCTTCAACGGCGGACAGCTCCGGACCTATGGCTACACCTTC
CASSFNGGQLRTYGYTF
>TRBD2|TRBV19|once|TRBJ2-7
TGTGCCAGTAGTACTTTAGTTAAGCGCGGGAGGGTAGGGGACGAGCAGTACTTC
CASSTLVKRGRVGDEQYF
>TRBD1|TRBV7-3|NA|TRBJ1-2
TGTGCCAGCAGCCCCACCGGACAGGGGGACTATGGCTACACCTTC
CASSPTGQGDYGYTF
>TRBD1|TRBV5-1|NA|TRBJ1-1
TGCGCCAGCAGCTTGGACAGGGGCCCTGAAGCTTTCTTT
CASSLDRGPEAFF